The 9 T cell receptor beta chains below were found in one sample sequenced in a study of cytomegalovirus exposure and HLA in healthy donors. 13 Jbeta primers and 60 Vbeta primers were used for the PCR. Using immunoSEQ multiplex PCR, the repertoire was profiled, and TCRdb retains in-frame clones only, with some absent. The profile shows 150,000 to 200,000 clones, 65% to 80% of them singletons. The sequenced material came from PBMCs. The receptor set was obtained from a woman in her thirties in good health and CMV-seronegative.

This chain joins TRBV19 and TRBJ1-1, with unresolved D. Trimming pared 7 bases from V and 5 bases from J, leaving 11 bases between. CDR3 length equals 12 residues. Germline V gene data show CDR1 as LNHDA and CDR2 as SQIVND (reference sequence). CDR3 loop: CASTPGWTEAFF. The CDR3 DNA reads TGTGCCAGTACCCCAGGATGGACTGAAGCTTTCTTT.

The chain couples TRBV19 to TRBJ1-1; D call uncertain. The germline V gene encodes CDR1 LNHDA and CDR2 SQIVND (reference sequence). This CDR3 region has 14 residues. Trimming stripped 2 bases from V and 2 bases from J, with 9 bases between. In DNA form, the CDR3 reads TGTGCCAGTAGTATAATTCCGCGCAACACTGAAGCTTTCTTT. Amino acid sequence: CASSIIPRNTEAFF.

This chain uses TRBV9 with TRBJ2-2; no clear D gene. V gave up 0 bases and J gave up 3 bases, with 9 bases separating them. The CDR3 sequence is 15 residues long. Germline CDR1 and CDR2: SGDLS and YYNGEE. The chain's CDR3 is CASSVVTDHTGELFF. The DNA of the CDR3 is TGTGCCAGCAGCGTAGTCACAGATCACACCGGGGAGCTGTTTTTT.

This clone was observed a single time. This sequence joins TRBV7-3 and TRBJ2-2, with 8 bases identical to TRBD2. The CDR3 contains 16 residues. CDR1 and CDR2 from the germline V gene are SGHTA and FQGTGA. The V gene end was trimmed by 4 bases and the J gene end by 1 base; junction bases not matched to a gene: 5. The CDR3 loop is CASSSGSGGNTGELFF. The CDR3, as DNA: TGTGCCAGCAGCTCGGGAAGCGGGGGGAACACCGGGGAGCTGTTTTTT. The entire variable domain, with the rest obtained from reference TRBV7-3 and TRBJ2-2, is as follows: GAGVSQTPSNKVTEKGKYVELRCDPISGHTALYWYRQSLGQGPEFLIYFQGTGAADDSGLPNDRFFAVRPEGSVSTLKIQRTERGDSAVYLCASSSGSGGNTGELFFGEGSRLTVL.

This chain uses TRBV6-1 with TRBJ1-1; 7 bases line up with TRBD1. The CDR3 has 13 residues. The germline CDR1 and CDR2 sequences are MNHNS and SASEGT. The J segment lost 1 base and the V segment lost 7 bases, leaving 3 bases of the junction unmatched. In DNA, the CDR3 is TGTGCCAGCAACCGGGACAGGAACACTGAAGCTTTCTTT. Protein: CASNRDRNTEAFF.

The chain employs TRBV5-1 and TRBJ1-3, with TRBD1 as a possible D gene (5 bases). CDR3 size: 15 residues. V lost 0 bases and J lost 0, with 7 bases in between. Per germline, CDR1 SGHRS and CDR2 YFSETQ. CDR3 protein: CASSLGQSSGNTIYF. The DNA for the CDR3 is TGCGCCAGCAGCTTGGGACAGAGCTCTGGAAACACCATATATTTT.

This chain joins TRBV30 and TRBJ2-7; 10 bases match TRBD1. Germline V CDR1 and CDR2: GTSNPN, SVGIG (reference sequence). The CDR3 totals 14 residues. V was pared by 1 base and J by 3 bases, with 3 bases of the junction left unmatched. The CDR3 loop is CAWSADRGFYEQYF. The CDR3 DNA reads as TGTGCCTGGAGTGCGGACAGGGGGTTCTACGAGCAGTACTTC.

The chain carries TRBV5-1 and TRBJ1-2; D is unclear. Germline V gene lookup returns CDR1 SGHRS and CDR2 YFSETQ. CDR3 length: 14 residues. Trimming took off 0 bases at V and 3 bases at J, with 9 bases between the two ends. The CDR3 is CASSLVSGDYGYTF. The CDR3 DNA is TGCGCCAGCAGCTTGGTGTCAGGTGACTATGGCTACACCTTC.

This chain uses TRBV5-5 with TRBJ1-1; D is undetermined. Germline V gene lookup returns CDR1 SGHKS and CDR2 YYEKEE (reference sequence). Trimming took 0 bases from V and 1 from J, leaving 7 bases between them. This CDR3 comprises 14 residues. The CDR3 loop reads CASSLVGGNTEAFF. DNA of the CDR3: TGTGCCAGCAGCTTGGTGGGAGGGAACACTGAAGCTTTCTTT.